This T cell receptor (beta chain) was found in a study of PD-1 and CTLA-4 blockade in melanoma. The CDR3 contains 14 residues. Germline V gene data show CDR1 as ENHRY and CDR2 as SYGVKD. Trimming cost V 4 bases and J 4 bases, with 11 bases left between them. This table comes from immunoSEQ multiplex PCR, and its TCRdb copy is limited to in-frame clones, with some not included. The data show under 20,000 clones, around three quarters seen once. This receptor was obtained from a human donor with melanoma. The sequencing used CD8+ T cells from peripheral blood, collected from a patient given anti-PD-1 treatment. The chain recombines TRBV10-3 with TRBJ1-3; D might be TRBD1 (6 bases). The CDR3 sequence: CAISGGGRGNTIYF. The CDR3 DNA reads as TGTGCCATCAGTGGTGGGGGGCGAGGAAACACCATATATTTT.